A selection of T cell receptor beta chains follows, all from one sample in a study of blood T cells in healthy people across ages. TCRdb reanalysed the 5' RACE reads using MiXCR and keeps one entry per CDR3 protein. The top ten clones hold approximately 2.1% of a sample with over 1,500,000 distinct CDR3 sequences, approximately 50% of them seen once. Specimen: blood. The source is a woman in her 40s in good health. Both conserved end residues are part of each CDR3. Each record gives: clone size, D gene, J gene, V gene, CDR3 protein, CDR3 DNA. The D gene is left open where the match is weak. Clone size is stated in some rows and not others, as once, few, many or a class when expanded.

-,TRBD2,TRBJ2-1,TRBV24-1,CATSQAGGLAGVNEQFF,TGTGCCACCAGCCAAGCCGGGGGACTAGCGGGGGTAAATGAGCAGTTCTTC
-,TRBD2,TRBJ2-1,TRBV12-3/TRBV12-4,CASTFAGTSGDNEQFF,TGTGCCAGCACCTTTGCCGGGACTAGCGGGGACAATGAGCAGTTCTTC
few,TRBD2,TRBJ2-1,TRBV27,CASSSGLGLYNEQFF,TGTGCCAGCAGCTCCGGACTAGGTCTATACAATGAGCAGTTCTTC
few,-,TRBJ1-2,TRBV20-1,CSALPDRPANYGYTF,TGCAGTGCTCTTCCCGACCGGCCTGCTAACTATGGCTACACCTTC
-,-,TRBJ2-3,TRBV29-1,CSVEAGGGDTQYF,TGCAGCGTTGAAGCGGGGGGCGGAGATACGCAGTATTTT
-,-,TRBJ2-1,TRBV4-3,CASSQDLGGYYNEQFF,TGCGCCAGCAGCCAAGATTTGGGGGGCTACTACAATGAGCAGTTCTTC
once,-,TRBJ2-1,TRBV12-3/TRBV12-4,CASSFKVWGEQFF,TGTGCCAGCAGTTTCAAGGTGTGGGGTGAGCAGTTCTTC
-,TRBD2,TRBJ2-7,TRBV12-3/TRBV12-4,CASSLRRWGGKTYEQYF,TGTGCCAGCAGTTTACGACGCTGGGGGGGTAAGACCTACGAGCAGTACTTC
-,-,TRBJ2-7,TRBV12-3/TRBV12-4,CASSPGSSSYEQYF,TGTGCCAGCAGCCCCGGTTCAAGCTCCTACGAGCAGTACTTC
-,-,TRBJ1-2,TRBV20-1,CSAEGEESGYGYTF,TGCAGTGCGGAAGGAGAAGAGTCCGGGTACGGCTACACCTTC
few,TRBD2,TRBJ2-4,TRBV4-2,CASSQTSGGALFQYF,TGTGCCAGCAGCCAGACTAGCGGGGGGGCCCTATTTCAGTACTTC
few,TRBD1,TRBJ2-1,TRBV29-1,CSVAGQGIHNEQFF,TGCAGCGTGGCGGGACAGGGTATCCACAATGAGCAGTTCTTC
-,-,TRBJ2-5,TRBV5-1,CASSLRGTPQETQYF,TGCGCCAGCAGCTTGAGGGGGACACCTCAAGAGACCCAGTACTTC
-,TRBD1,TRBJ2-5,TRBV29-1,CSVELGGGETQYF,TGCAGCGTTGAACTAGGGGGCGGCGAGACCCAGTACTTC
few,-,TRBJ2-3,TRBV20-1,CSAREELKGDTQYF,TGCAGTGCTAGAGAGGAGCTAAAGGGCGATACGCAGTATTTT
few,-,TRBJ2-1,TRBV4-1,CASSPGTSLNEQFF,TGCGCCAGCAGCCCTGGAACTAGCCTAAATGAACAGTTCTTC
-,TRBD2,TRBJ2-4,TRBV6-5,CASRSGGTKVTGEQYF,TGTGCCAGCAGAAGCGGGGGGACCAAAGTAACGGGTGAGCAGTACTTC
few,TRBD1,TRBJ2-4,TRBV28,CASRLGQEIYAQYF,TGTGCCAGCAGGCTGGGACAGGAGATCTACGCGCAGTACTTC
-,-,TRBJ2-5,TRBV28,CASHSVWGRETQYF,TGTGCCAGCCATTCCGTGTGGGGACGAGAGACCCAGTACTTC
-,TRBD2,TRBJ2-5,TRBV6-2/TRBV6-3,CASSPGLRKETQYF,TGTGCCAGCAGCCCGGGACTACGGAAAGAGACCCAGTACTTC
-,TRBD1,TRBJ2-2,TRBV5-1,CASSLRTGRPNTGELFF,TGCGCCAGCAGCTTGCGGACAGGGAGACCGAACACCGGGGAGCTGTTTTTT
few,TRBD1,TRBJ2-5,TRBV7-2,CASSSDRAGVGETQYF,TGTGCCAGCAGCTCCGACAGGGCGGGTGTTGGGGAGACCCAGTACTTC
many,-,TRBJ2-6,TRBV4-2,CASSQESAGIKSGANVLTF,TGTGCCAGCAGCCAAGAATCGGCAGGGATTAAATCTGGGGCCAACGTCCTGACTTTC